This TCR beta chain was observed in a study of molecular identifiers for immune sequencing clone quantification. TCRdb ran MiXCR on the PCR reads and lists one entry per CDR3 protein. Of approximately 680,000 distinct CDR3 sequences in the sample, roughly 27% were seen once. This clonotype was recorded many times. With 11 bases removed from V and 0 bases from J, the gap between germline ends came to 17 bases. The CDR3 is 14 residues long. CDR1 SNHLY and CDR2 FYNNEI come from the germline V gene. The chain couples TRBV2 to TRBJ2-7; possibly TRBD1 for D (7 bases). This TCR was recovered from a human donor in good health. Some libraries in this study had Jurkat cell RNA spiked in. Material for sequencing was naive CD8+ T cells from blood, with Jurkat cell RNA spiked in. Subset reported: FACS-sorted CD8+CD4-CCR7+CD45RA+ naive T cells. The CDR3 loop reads CAGQAGTPSYEQYF. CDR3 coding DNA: TGTGCCGGACAGGCCGGGACTCCCTCCTACGAGCAGTACTTC.